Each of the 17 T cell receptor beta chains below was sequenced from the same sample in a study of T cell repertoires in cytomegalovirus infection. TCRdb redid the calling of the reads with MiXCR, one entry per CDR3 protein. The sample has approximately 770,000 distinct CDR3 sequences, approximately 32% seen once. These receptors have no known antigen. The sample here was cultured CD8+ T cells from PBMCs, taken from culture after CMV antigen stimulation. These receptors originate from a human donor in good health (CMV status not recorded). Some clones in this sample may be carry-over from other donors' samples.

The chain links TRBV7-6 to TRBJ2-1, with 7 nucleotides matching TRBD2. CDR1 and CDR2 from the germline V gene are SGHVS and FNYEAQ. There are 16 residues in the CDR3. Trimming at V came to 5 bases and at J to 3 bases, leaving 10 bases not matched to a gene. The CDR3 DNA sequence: TGTGCCAGCAGCGGGGGGGACGGGGCTCGCTACAATGAGCAGTTCTTC. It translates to CASSGGDGARYNEQFF.

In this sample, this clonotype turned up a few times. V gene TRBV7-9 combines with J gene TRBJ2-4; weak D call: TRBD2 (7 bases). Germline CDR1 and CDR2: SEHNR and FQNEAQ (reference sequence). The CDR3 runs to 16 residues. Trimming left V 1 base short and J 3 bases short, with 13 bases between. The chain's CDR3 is CASSLGGGGDKNIQYF. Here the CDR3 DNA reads TGTGCCAGCAGCTTAGGAGGGGGGGGCGACAAAAACATTCAGTACTTC.

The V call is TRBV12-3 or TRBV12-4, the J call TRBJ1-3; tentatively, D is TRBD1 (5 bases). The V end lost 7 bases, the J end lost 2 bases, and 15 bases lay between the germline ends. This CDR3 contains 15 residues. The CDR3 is CASTQSGPTGNTIYF. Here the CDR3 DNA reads TGTGCCAGCACCCAGTCGGGGCCCACTGGAAACACCATATATTTT.

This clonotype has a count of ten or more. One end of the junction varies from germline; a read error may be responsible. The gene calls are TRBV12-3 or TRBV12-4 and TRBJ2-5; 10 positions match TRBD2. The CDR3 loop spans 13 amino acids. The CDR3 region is CASSLAGDETQYF. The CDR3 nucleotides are TGTGCCAGCAGTCTAGCGGGGGACGAGACCCAGTACTTC.

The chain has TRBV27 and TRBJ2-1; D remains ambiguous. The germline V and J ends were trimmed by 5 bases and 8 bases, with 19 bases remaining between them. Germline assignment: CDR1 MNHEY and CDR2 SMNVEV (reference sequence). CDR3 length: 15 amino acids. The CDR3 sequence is CASSLIRALGDEQFF. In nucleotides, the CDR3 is TGTGCCAGCAGTCTAATACGGGCCCTGGGCGATGAGCAGTTCTTC.

The CDR3, as DNA: TGTGCCAGCAGCCCACTCGAACGGGAAGCTTTCTTT. It translates to CASSPLEREAFF. The chain is built from TRBV12-3 or TRBV12-4 and TRBJ1-1; D unclear. V lost 6 bases to trimming and J lost 8 bases, with 13 bases between them. This CDR3 has 12 amino acids.

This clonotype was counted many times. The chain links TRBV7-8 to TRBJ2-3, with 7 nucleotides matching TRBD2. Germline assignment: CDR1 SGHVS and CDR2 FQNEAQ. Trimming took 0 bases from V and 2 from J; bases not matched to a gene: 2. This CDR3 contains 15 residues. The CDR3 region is CASSLAGGTTDTQYF. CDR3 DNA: TGTGCCAGCAGCTTAGCGGGGGGGACCACAGATACGCAGTATTTT.

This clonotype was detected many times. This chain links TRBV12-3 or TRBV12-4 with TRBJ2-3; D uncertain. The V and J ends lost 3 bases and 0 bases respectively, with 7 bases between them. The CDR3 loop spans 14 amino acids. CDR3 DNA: TGTGCCAGCAGTTTTTACCTGAGCACAGATACGCAGTATTTT. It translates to CASSFYLSTDTQYF.

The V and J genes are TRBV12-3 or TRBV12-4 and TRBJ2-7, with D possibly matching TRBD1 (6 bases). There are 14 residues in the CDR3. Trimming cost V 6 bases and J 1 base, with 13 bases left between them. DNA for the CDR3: TGTGCCAGCAGCCAGACAGGCTGGTCCTACGAGCAGTACGTC. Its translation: CASSQTGWSYEQYV.

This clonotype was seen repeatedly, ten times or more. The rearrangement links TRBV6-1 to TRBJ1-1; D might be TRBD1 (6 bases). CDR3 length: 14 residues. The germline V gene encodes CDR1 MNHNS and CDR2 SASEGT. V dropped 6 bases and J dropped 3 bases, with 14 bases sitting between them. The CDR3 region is CASSPEGGHTEAFF. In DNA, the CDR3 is TGTGCCAGCAGCCCAGAGGGGGGGCACACTGAAGCTTTCTTT.

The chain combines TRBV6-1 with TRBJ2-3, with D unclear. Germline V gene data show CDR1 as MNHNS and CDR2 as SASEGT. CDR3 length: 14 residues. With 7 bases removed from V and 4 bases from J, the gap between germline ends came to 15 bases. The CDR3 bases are TGTGCCAGCACCCCTATAGAAAGCCCAGATACGCAGTATTTT. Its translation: CASTPIESPDTQYF.

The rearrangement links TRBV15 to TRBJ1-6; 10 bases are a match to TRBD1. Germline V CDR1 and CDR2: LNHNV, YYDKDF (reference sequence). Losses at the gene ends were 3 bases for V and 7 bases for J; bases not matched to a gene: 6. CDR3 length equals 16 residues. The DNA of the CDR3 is TGTGCCACCAGCAGCCCGGGGACAGGGGCGAATTCACCCCTCCACTTT. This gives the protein CATSSPGTGANSPLHF. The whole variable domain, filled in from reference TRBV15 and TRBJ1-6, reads DAMVIQNPRYQVTQFGKPVTLSCSQTLNHNVMYWYQQKSSQAPKLLFHYYDKDFNNEADTPDNFQSRRPNTSFCFLDIRSPGLGDTAMYLCATSSPGTGANSPLHFGNGTRLTVT.

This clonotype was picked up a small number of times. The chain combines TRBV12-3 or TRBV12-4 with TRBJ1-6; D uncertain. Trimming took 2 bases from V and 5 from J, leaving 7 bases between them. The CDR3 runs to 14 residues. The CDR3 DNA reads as TGTGCCAGCAGTTTACGGAACAATAATTCACCCCTCCACTTT. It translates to CASSLRNNNSPLHF.

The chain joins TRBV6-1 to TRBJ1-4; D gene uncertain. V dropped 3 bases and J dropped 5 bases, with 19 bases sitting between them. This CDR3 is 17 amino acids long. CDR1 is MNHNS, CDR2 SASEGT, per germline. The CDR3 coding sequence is TGTGCCAGCAGTGATCGTTGGCCCGCCGGCACCAATGAAAAACTGTTTTTT. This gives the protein CASSDRWPAGTNEKLFF.

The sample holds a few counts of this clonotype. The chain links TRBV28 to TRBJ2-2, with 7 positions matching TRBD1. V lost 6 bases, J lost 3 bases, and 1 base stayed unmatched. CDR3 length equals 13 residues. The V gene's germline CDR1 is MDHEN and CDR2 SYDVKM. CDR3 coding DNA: TGTGCCAGCAGCGGGACAGACACCGGGGAGCTGTTTTTT. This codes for CASSGTDTGELFF.

CDR3 amino acids: CASSQDRTWTAPLRNQPQHF. The CDR3 nucleotides read TGCGCCAGCAGCCAAGATAGGACGTGGACAGCTCCCTTGAGGAATCAGCCCCAGCATTTT. The rearrangement links TRBV4-3 to TRBJ1-5, with a weak D call TRBD1 (6 bases). V gave up 0 bases and J gave up 4 bases, with 25 bases separating them. In germline, CDR1 is LGHNA, CDR2 YSLEER. The CDR3 extends over 20 amino acids.

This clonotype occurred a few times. CDR3 sequence (DNA): TGTGCCAGCAGCCCGCCGAGCGGGGCAACCTACAATGAGCAGTTCTTC. Translating it yields CASSPPSGATYNEQFF. The rearrangement links TRBV9 to TRBJ2-1; 7 bases align to TRBD2. V trimming: 4 bases; J trimming: 2 bases; junction bases outside the gene matches: 9. The CDR3 spans 16 residues. Germline V gene sequence: CDR1 SGDLS, CDR2 YYNGEE.